Detailed here is one TCR beta chain. Its antigen target is currently unknown. The record has no base qualities; no much larger clone is one base away. Each collaborating institution followed its own protocols to collect whole blood in K2EDTA tubes. For TCRbeta analysis, collaborators shipped samples in one of three forms: frozen whole blood, isolated PBMCs, or DNA extracted from either of those sample types. This entry comes from a study of blood T cell repertoires in COVID-19 (dated by TCRdb to 2020 to 2022). Context from the whole study: Samples from collaborators originated in the United States, Italy and Spain and spanned both the acute and convalescent phases of COVID-19. A de-identified subject ID, COVID-19 status, age in years and sex were almost always included in the sample metadata. Samples were obtained from the ongoing ImmuneRACE study (first 160 participants) and from some 1,300 subjects provided by 6 global collaborators. The prospective study material was composed of cDNA or gDNA derived from T cells, B-cell-depleted T cells, or PBMCs. The dataset comprised deeply sampled blood TCRbeta repertoires from subjects exposed to, actively infected with, or recovered from COVID-19. Where available, HLA class I and class II types were taken from metadata supplied by the sample provider and were not determined by assay-based typing. The repertoires were made available in a free public database intended to serve as a resource for research on the immune response to SARS-CoV-2.

Results the study describes overall, beyond this receptor: Clinical and demographic metadata were provided uncurated, with the amount varying by source and participant.

The CDR3 sequence holds 16 residues, the cysteine and phenylalanine included. Just the 48-base CDR3 DNA is kept, in frame starting at base 1. Based on the germline V gene, the CDR1 and CDR2 sequences are MDHEN and SYDVKM. V is cut back by 4 bases and J by 5 bases, with 12 bases in the junction unmatched. TCRbeta CDR3 regions were amplified from genomic DNA by means of the immunoSEQ Assay, a bias-controlled multiplex PCR. The paper's processing steps were these. Nucleated cell counts per sample were estimated from amplification of reference gene primers within the assay. To quantify the absolute abundance of each unique TCRbeta CDR3 rearrangement, sequence reads were collapsed and filtered. Productive Simpson clonality was computed per sample as the square root of Simpson's diversity index over productive rearrangements. The table comes from immuneACCESS by way of TCRdb, which keeps in-frame sequences with V and J called. Part of the clones is missing from these tables; in studies checked, under half for an unresolved V gene and the rest for unknown reasons. V, J and clone size reflect that table, while D and trimming were determined from the DNA. This sample has roughly 23,000 clones in its table, and approximately 92% of those were observed once. The biggest ten clones account for around 3.1% of the sample.

The clonotype was recovered from a woman between 65 and 79 years old with active COVID-19. The sequence links TRBV28 to TRBJ2-7, and 9 junctional nucleotides match TRBD1. Sequencing was performed on peripheral blood. The CDR3 here reads CASSSIGTGQTHEQYF. The nucleotides are TGTGCCAGCAGTTCTATAGGGACAGGGCAAACCCACGAGCAGTACTTC.